These 16 T cell receptor beta chains share one sample of origin, sequenced in a study of T cells in Graves' hyperthyroidism and ophthalmopathy. Amplification of TCR beta CDR3 regions was performed using RNA transcripts as template. Carried out on the TCR CDR3, a first-round RT-PCR used the HTBI primer set. TCRdb re-analysed the multiplex PCR reads in MiXCR, keeping a single row per CDR3 protein. The table has 550,000 to 600,000 distinct CDR3 sequences, 12% to 15% seen once. Input material: blood. Receptors were obtained from a woman younger than 30 with Graves' ophthalmopathy.

This clonotype was seen once. The chain combines TRBV9 with TRBJ2-2, with D possibly matching TRBD2 (5 bases). V lost 4 bases and J 6 bases, leaving 10 bases between the germline ends. CDR1 is SGDLS and CDR2 is YYNGEE in the germline V gene. The CDR3 spans 13 residues. CDR3 loop: CASSSAVAGELFF. CDR3 nucleotides: TGTGCCAGCAGCTCAGCGGTAGCCGGGGAGCTGTTTTTT.

This clonotype has at least ten counts. The chain employs TRBV29-1 and TRBJ2-7; D perhaps matches TRBD1 (5 bases). This CDR3 contains 12 residues. Germline loops: CDR1 SQVTM, CDR2 ANQGSEA. V lost 4 bases and J lost 0, with 7 bases in between. The DNA for the CDR3 is TGCAGCGTTGCCAGGGACTCCTACGAGCAGTACTTC. Translation gives CSVARDSYEQYF.

The V and J genes are TRBV24-1 and TRBJ2-7, with TRBD2 identical over 10 bases. In germline, CDR1 is KGHDR, CDR2 SFDVKD. This CDR3 is built from 16 residues. V dropped 12 bases and J dropped 3; count of bases not matched to a gene: 16. This CDR3 reads CASNRLPSGRVYEQYF. Here the CDR3 DNA reads TGTGCCTCCAACCGCCTACCTAGCGGGAGAGTCTACGAGCAGTACTTC.

In this sample, this clonotype turned up many times. This rearrangement joins TRBV6-1 to TRBJ2-2, with 7 bases matching TRBD1. The CDR3 covers 15 residues. Germline CDR1 is MNHNS and CDR2 is SASEGT. After removal of 6 bases from V and 5 bases from J, the junction contained 9 bases not matched to a gene. CDR3 DNA: TGTGCCAGCAGGGGAACAGGGGACGTAACCGGGGAGCTGTTTTTT. Protein: CASRGTGDVTGELFF.

The V and J genes are TRBV4-3 and TRBJ2-1, with D possibly being TRBD2 (5 bases). This CDR3 spans 16 amino acids. Germline V gene data show CDR1 as LGHNA and CDR2 as YSLEER. Trimming left V 0 bases short and J 2 bases short, with 11 bases between. Here the CDR3 DNA reads TGCGCCAGCAGCCAAGATGGGAGCGCGCCCTACAATGAGCAGTTCTTC. Amino acids: CASSQDGSAPYNEQFF.

In this sample, this clonotype turned up many times. The CDR3 spells CASSSLGQTLNQPQHF. CDR3 DNA: TGTGCCAGCAGCTCTCTGGGACAGACCCTCAATCAGCCCCAGCATTTT. This chain joins TRBV7-2 and TRBJ1-5, with 7 bases aligning to TRBD1. V shed 4 bases and J 3 bases; nucleotides not matched to a gene: 9. Germline assignment: CDR1 SGHTA and CDR2 FQGNSA. The CDR3 loop spans 16 amino acids.

This clonotype was picked up many times. The chain has TRBV30 and TRBJ1-1, with 10 bases matching TRBD1. Germline lookup yields CDR1 GTSNPN and CDR2 SVGIG (reference sequence). The CDR3 length is 13 residues. The CDR3 is CASRQGANPEAFF. CDR3 nucleotide sequence: TGTGCGTCGAGACAGGGGGCGAATCCTGAAGCTTTCTTT.

V is TRBV14 and J is TRBJ1-1; D unclear. The CDR3 spans 14 residues. V was clipped by 4 bases and J by 3 bases, with 12 bases between them. Germline loops: CDR1 SGHDN, CDR2 FVKESK. The CDR3 loop reads CASSPMGWDTEAFF. CDR3 nucleotide sequence: TGTGCCAGCAGCCCTATGGGGTGGGACACTGAAGCTTTCTTT.

This clonotype was observed a few times. The V and J genes are TRBV7-9 and TRBJ2-1; 10 nucleotides align to TRBD2. V lost 5 bases to trimming and J lost 0 bases; unmatched junction nucleotides: 7. The CDR3 loop spans 17 amino acids. Germline V gene data show CDR1 as SEHNR and CDR2 as FQNEAQ (reference sequence). Here the CDR3 reads CASSIPIAGGSYNEQFF. The CDR3 DNA sequence: TGTGCCAGCAGCATACCCATAGCGGGAGGCTCCTACAATGAGCAGTTCTTC.

This clonotype appeared a few times. This clone may be a read error of a much larger clone one base away. J is TRBJ1-4 and V is TRBV28; D ambiguous. Looked up from germline, CDR1 is MDHEN and CDR2 is SYDVKM. Between the trimmed V and J ends, which lost 3 bases and 6 bases, there was a span of 11 bases. The CDR3 length is 14 residues. Written as DNA, the CDR3 is TGTGCCAGCAGTTTTCGGTGTCAGGATGAAAAACTGTTTTTT. This sequence encodes CASSFRCQDEKLFF.

This clonotype showed up just a few times. This chain connects TRBV30 to TRBJ1-2; the match to TRBD1 covers 7 bases. Per germline, CDR1 GTSNPN and CDR2 SVGIG (reference sequence). The CDR3 sequence is 14 residues long. The trim removed 2 bases at V and 8 bases at J, leaving 11 bases unmatched. In DNA, the CDR3 is TGTGCCTGGAGTCAGGGGGTATCTGGGTCCGGCTACACCTTC. This translates into CAWSQGVSGSGYTF.

The V gene is TRBV24-1, the J gene TRBJ2-1, with 8 bases aligning to TRBD2. With 3 bases clipped from V and 0 bases from J, the junction kept 6 bases outside the gene matches. This CDR3 spans 17 amino acids. The germline CDR1 and CDR2 sequences are KGHDR and SFDVKD. CDR3 coding DNA: TGTGCCACCAGTGATGCCAGCGGGAGCCCCTCCTACAATGAGCAGTTCTTC. It encodes CATSDASGSPSYNEQFF.

This clonotype was seen repeatedly, ten times or more. The rearrangement uses TRBV2 and TRBJ2-3; TRBD2 matches at 13 bases. Trimming at V came to 8 bases and at J to 3 bases, leaving 14 bases not matched to a gene. Looked up from germline, CDR1 is SNHLY and CDR2 is FYNNEI. CDR3 size: 18 residues. The CDR3 is CASYLGTSGRALTDTQYF. CDR3 coding DNA: TGTGCCAGCTATCTGGGCACTAGCGGGAGGGCCTTAACAGATACGCAGTATTTT.

The chain joins TRBV10-3 to TRBJ2-7; 10 bases match TRBD2. J was trimmed by 3 bases and V by 11 bases; bases with no gene match: 7. Germline CDR1 and CDR2: ENHRY and SYGVKD. This CDR3 contains 13 residues. CDR3 in DNA: TGTGCCTCGCTAGCGGGAGAGTACTACGAGCAGTACTTC. It encodes CASLAGEYYEQYF.

The chain carries TRBV18 and TRBJ2-1; 9 bases agree with TRBD1. The CDR3 contains 14 residues. V shed 3 bases and J 7 bases; nucleotides not matched to a gene: 4. The germline V gene has CDR1 KGHSH and CDR2 LQKENI. CDR3 in DNA: TGTGCCAGCTCACCGGGACAGGGTTTGAATGAGCAGTTCTTC. Translated: CASSPGQGLNEQFF.

This clonotype was seen a few times. The genes are TRBV6-1 and TRBJ2-3; D is possibly TRBD1 (5 bases). The germline V and J ends were trimmed by 5 bases and 6 bases, with 12 bases remaining between them. Germline-derived CDR1 and CDR2 are MNHNS and SASEGT. The CDR3 runs 13 residues. In nucleotides, the CDR3 is TGTGCCAGCAGTCTAAGGGGTTGGGATACGCAGTATTTT. It encodes CASSLRGWDTQYF.